These 6 T cell receptor beta chains came from one sample sequenced in a study of Ad26.COV2.S vaccination and SARS-CoV-2 variants. Only in-frame clones appear in the TCRdb table, and some are missing; sequencing was by immunoSEQ multiplex PCR. Of 400,000 to 500,000 clones in the sample, around nine tenths were seen once. Sample treatment: some 19 received Ad26.COV2.S at low or high dose, single or two shots; 5 received placebo; per-sample allocation not given. Material that was analyzed had been drawn on day 63 after the first vaccine or placebo injection. The sequenced sample was peripheral blood, obtained in a trial of Ad26.COV2.S vaccine versus placebo. These receptors came from a person aged 18-65 years who received the Ad26.COV2.S COVID-19 vaccine or a placebo.

This clone was counted a single time. This rearrangement joins TRBV7-3 to TRBJ2-3; 11 bases are shared with TRBD2. With 5 bases clipped from V and 3 bases from J, the junction kept 4 bases outside the gene matches. The CDR3 runs to 15 residues. Germline V gene data show CDR1 as SGHTA and CDR2 as FQGTGA. CDR3 protein: CASSALAGGTDTQYF. The CDR3 nucleotides read TGTGCCAGCAGCGCCCTAGCGGGGGGTACAGATACGCAGTATTTT.

The rearrangement joins TRBV7-3 to TRBJ2-3, with 7 bases fitting TRBD2. Germline V gene lookup returns CDR1 SGHTA and CDR2 FQGTGA. V trimming: 1 base; J trimming: 5 bases; junction bases outside the gene matches: 0. The CDR3 length is 13 residues. The CDR3 DNA reads as TGTGCCAGCAGCTTAATAGCGGGAGATACGCAGTATTTT. Amino acids: CASSLIAGDTQYF.

The chain links TRBV15 to TRBJ1-3; D is ambiguous. In germline, CDR1 is LNHNV, CDR2 YYDKDF (reference sequence). The CDR3 sequence is 14 residues long. V lost 0 bases to trimming and J lost 2 bases, with 5 bases between them. Written as DNA, the CDR3 is TGTGCCACCAGCAGAGATATGACTGGAAACACCATATATTTT. The encoded protein is CATSRDMTGNTIYF.

This chain uses TRBV10-3 with TRBJ2-3, with D perhaps TRBD1 (5 bases). The V gene's germline CDR1 is ENHRY and CDR2 SYGVKD. CDR3 length: 14 residues. V lost 3 bases, J lost 1 base, and 8 bases lay in between. The CDR3 coding sequence is TGTGCCATCAGTGACAGGGATGGCACAGATACGCAGTATTTT. Translating it yields CAISDRDGTDTQYF.

There are many counts of this clone. Other DNA sequences in the same sample also yield this CDR3. The genes are TRBV19 and TRBJ2-7, with D uncertain. Germline V gene sequence: CDR1 LNHDA, CDR2 SQIVND (reference sequence). V lost 4 bases, J lost 2 bases, and 6 bases lay in between. The CDR3 spans 12 residues. As DNA, the CDR3 is TGTGCCAGTAGTACGCCCCCCTACGAGCAGTACTTC. Translation: CASSTPPYEQYF.

CDR3 nucleotide sequence: TGTGCCAGAAGCTTGGGTCCGGGGGCGTGCACAGATACGCAGTATTTT. It specifies CARSLGPGACTDTQYF. The chain uses TRBV5-3 and TRBJ2-3; D tentatively fits TRBD1 or TRBD2 (6 bases each). TRBV5-3 belongs to the ORF category, with a function that is uncertain. The CDR3 is 16 residues long. V lost 0 bases to trimming and J lost 1 base, with 12 bases between them.